This TCR beta chain emerged from a study of neurological immune-mediated disorders. Study conclusions and caveats: No CDR3 amino acid sequences recurred among expanded clones across subjects, suggesting private repertoires in all groups.

CDR1 and CDR2 (germline): MDHEN, SYDVKM. The CDR3 is 13 residues long. Remarks on this clonotype: Its antigen is currently unknown. The junction and the germline gene differ at one end; a read error may be behind it.

The authors made cDNA by 5'RACE with 10-nucleotide random UMIs. The authors obtained over 170 million TCR-beta sequences from 15-18 subjects per sequencing run. TCRdb processed the 5' RACE reads anew with MiXCR; each CDR3 protein has one entry. The repertoire holds tens of thousands of distinct CDR3 sequences, with approximately 4% as singletons. Unsorted libraries were generated from 2 million PBMCs held at -80 degrees C. The chain is built from TRBV28 and TRBJ1-5, with D possibly being TRBD1 (5 bases). Input material: PBMCs. This sequence was found in a woman in her 30s with multiple sclerosis. The CDR3 DNA reads TGTGCCAGCAGTTGGGGCGGTGGTCAGCCCCAGAATTTT. Protein sequence: CASSWGGGQPQNF. Full variable domain (remainder filled in from reference TRBV28 and TRBJ1-5): DVKVTQSSRYLVKRTGEKVFLECVQDMDHENMFWYRQDPGLGLRLIYFSYDVKMKEKGDIPEGYSVSREKKERFSLILESASTNQTSMYLCASSWGGGQPQNFGDGTRLSIL.